This T cell receptor (beta chain) stems from a study of cytomegalovirus exposure and HLA in healthy donors. 13 Jbeta primers and 60 Vbeta primers were used for the PCR. Data came from immunoSEQ multiplex PCR; TCRdb stores just in-frame clones and leaves some out. The table has approximately 210,000 clones, approximately 86% seen once. This CDR3 is built from 15 residues. With V trimmed by 4 bases and J by 4 bases, 6 bases remained unmatched. CDR1 SGHNT and CDR2 YYREEE come from the germline V gene (reference sequence). The chain recombines TRBV5-4 with TRBJ2-1, with 9 bases lining up with TRBD2. The TCR originated in a woman aged 18-29 years in good health and CMV-seronegative. Sequenced material: PBMCs. CDR3 amino acids: CASSLAGGRYNEQFF. The CDR3 DNA reads as TGTGCCAGCAGCCTCGCGGGGGGGAGGTACAATGAGCAGTTCTTC.